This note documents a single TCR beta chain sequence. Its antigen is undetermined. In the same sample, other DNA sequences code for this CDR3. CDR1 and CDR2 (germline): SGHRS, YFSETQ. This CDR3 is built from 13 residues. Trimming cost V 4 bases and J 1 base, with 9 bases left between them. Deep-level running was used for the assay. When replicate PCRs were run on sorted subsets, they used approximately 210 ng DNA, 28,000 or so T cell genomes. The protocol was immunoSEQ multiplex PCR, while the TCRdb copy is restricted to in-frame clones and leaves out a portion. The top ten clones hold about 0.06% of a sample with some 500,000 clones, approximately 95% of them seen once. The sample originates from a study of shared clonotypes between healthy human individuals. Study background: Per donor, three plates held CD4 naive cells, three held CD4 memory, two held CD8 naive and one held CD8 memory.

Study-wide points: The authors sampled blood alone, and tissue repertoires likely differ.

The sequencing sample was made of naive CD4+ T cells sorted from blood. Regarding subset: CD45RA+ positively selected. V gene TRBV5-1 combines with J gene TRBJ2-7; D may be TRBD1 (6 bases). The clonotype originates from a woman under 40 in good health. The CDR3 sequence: CASSGTGSYEQYF. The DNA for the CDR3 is TGCGCCAGCAGCGGAACAGGGTCCTACGAGCAGTACTTC.